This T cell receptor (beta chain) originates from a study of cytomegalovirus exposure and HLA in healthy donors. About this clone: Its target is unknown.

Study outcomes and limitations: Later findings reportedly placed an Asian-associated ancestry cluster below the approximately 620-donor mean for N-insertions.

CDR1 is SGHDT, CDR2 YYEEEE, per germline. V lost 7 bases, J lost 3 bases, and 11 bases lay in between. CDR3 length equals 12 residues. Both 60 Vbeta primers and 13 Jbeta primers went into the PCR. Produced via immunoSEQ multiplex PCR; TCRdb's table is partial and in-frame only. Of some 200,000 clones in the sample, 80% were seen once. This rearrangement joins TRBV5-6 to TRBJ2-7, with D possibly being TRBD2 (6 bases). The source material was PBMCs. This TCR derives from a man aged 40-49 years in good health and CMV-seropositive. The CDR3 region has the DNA TGTGCCAGCGGATTCGGGGGCTACGAGCAGTACTTC. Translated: CASGFGGYEQYF.